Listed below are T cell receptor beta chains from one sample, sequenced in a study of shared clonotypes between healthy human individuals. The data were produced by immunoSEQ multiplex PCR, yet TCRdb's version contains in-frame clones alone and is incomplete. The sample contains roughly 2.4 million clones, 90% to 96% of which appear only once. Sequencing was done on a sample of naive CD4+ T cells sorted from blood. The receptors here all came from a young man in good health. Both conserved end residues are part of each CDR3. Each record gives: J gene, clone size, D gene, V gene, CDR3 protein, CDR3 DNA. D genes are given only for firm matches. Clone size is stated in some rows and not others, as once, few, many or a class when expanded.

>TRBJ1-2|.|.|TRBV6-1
CASHTSSSSNYGYTF
TGTGCCAGCCATACATCCTCTTCGTCTAACTATGGCTACACCTTC
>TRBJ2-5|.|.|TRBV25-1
CATGRVGETQYF
TGTGCCACCGGGCGGGTCGGCGAGACCCAGTACTTC
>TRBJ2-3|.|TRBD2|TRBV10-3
CAISKAGGTGTDTQYF
TGTGCCATCAGTAAAGCGGGGGGGACTGGTACAGATACGCAGTATTTT
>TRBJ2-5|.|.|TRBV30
CAWSVDETQYF
TGTGCCTGGAGTGTAGATGAGACCCAGTACTTC
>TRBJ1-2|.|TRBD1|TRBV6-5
CASRRDSNYGYTF
TGTGCCAGCAGACGGGACAGCAACTATGGCTACACCTTC
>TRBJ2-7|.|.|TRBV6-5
CASSYSRYEQYF
TGTGCCAGCAGTTACTCGCGATACGAGCAGTACTTC
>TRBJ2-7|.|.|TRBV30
CAWSVGQGPYEQYF
TGTGCCTGGAGTGTCGGGCAGGGACCCTACGAGCAGTACTTC
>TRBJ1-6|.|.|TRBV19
CASSSDGSSYNSPLHF
TGTGCCAGTAGTTCGGACGGGAGCTCCTATAATTCACCCCTCCACTTT
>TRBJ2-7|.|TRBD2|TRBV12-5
CASGSVLTSENYEQYF
TGTGCTAGTGGTTCGGTACTGACTAGCGAAAACTACGAGCAGTACTTC
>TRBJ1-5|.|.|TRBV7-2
CASSPNGVARQPQHF
TGTGCCAGCAGCCCGAATGGGGTTGCTCGTCAGCCCCAGCATTTT
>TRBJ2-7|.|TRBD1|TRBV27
CASSVQGAGYEQYF
TGTGCCAGCAGTGTACAGGGGGCGGGCTACGAGCAGTACTTC
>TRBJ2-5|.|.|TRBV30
CAWSVRTQGTQYF
TGTGCCTGGAGTGTTAGGACCCAGGGGACCCAGTACTTC
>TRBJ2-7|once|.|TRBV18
CASSPPGLPYEQYF
TGTGCCAGCTCCCCTCCGGGACTCCCCTACGAGCAGTACTTC
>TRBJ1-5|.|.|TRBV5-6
CASSSLQGGGQPQHF
TGTGCCAGCAGCTCGTTACAGGGAGGCGGTCAGCCCCAGCATTTT
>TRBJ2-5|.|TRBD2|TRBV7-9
CASSVLAGVETQYF
TGTGCCAGCAGCGTACTAGCGGGGGTAGAGACCCAGTACTTC
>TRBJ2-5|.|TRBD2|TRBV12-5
CASGFSGETQYF
TGTGCTAGTGGTTTTAGCGGGGAGACCCAGTACTTC
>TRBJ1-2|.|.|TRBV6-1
CASSELEYGYTF
TGTGCCAGCAGTGAACTGGAGTATGGCTACACCTTC
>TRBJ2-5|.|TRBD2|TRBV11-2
CASSLRKAGGLETQYF
TGTGCCAGCAGCTTAAGGAAAGCGGGGGGACTGGAGACCCAGTACTTC
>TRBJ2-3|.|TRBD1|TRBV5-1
CASSYPSLDRGWSTDTQYF
TGCGCCAGCAGCTACCCCAGTCTTGACAGGGGATGGAGCACAGATACGCAGTATTTT
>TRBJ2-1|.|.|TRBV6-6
CASSLRGTPPDNEQFF
TGTGCCAGCAGCTTACGCGGGACGCCCCCTGATAATGAGCAGTTCTTC
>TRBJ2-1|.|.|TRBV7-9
CASSTGWEGGEQFF
TGTGCCAGCAGCACAGGGTGGGAGGGCGGCGAGCAGTTCTTC
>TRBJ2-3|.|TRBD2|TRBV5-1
CASRETSPTSTDTQYF
TGCGCCAGCAGAGAGACTAGCCCAACTAGCACAGATACGCAGTATTTT
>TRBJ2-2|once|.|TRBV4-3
CASSQANLNTGELFF
TGCGCCAGCAGCCAAGCGAACCTCAACACCGGGGAGCTGTTTTTT
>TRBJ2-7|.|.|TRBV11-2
CASSLRAYSAEQYF
TGTGCCAGCAGCTTAAGGGCGTACTCGGCCGAGCAGTACTTC
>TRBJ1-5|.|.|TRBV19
CASSLSSGQGTQYSNQPQHF
TGTGCCAGTAGTCTATCTTCGGGGCAGGGAACCCAATATAGCAATCAGCCCCAGCATTTT
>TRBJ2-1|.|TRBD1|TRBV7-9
CATRQGSLNEQFF
TGTGCCACCCGACAGGGTAGTCTGAATGAGCAGTTCTTC
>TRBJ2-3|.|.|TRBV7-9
CASSLAVLTDTQYF
TGTGCCAGCAGCTTAGCGGTTCTCACAGATACGCAGTATTTT
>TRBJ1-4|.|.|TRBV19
CASDSVGTTNEKLFF
TGTGCCAGTGACTCAGTGGGAACAACTAATGAAAAACTGTTTTTT
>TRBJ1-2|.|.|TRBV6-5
CASTQDFYGYTF
TGTGCCAGTACTCAGGACTTCTATGGCTACACCTTC
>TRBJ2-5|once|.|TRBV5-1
CASSLEGVTQYF
TGCGCCAGCAGCTTGGAGGGGGTGACCCAGTACTTC
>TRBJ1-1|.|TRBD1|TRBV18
CASSLGQGIVSEAFF
TGTGCCAGCTCACTCGGACAGGGAATTGTTTCTGAAGCTTTCTTT
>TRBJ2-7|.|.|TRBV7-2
CASSSRMAYEQYF
TGTGCCAGCAGCTCCCGGATGGCCTACGAGCAGTACTTC
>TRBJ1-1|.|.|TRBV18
CASSPLQGRHSNTEAFF
TGTGCCAGCTCACCACTCCAGGGGAGACACTCGAACACTGAAGCTTTCTTT
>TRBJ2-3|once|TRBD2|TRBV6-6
CASSGGTSGIADTQYF
TGTGCCAGCAGTGGCGGGACTAGCGGGATCGCAGATACGCAGTATTTT
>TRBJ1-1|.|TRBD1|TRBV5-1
CASSLTGEAFF
TGCGCCAGCAGCTTGACAGGGGAGGCTTTCTTT
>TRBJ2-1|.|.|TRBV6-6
CASTDGTGVGEQFF
TGTGCCAGCACCGACGGGACGGGGGTCGGTGAGCAGTTCTTC
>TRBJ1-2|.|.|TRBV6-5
CASSYQGGYTF
TGTGCCAGCAGTTACCAGGGTGGCTACACCTTC
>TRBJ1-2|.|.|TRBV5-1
CASSLDPNRQDYTF
TGCGCCAGCAGCTTGGATCCAAACAGACAGGACTACACCTTC
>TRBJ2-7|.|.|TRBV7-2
CASSLGRVLSSYEQYF
TGTGCCAGCAGCTTAGGCAGGGTGCTTTCTTCCTACGAGCAGTACTTC
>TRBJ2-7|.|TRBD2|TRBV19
CASSSRWPSGSYEQYF
TGTGCCAGTAGTTCTAGGTGGCCTAGCGGGTCCTACGAGCAGTACTTC
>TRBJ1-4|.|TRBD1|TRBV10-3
CAISEGRGSEKLFF
TGTGCCATCAGTGAGGGCAGGGGGAGTGAAAAACTGTTTTTT
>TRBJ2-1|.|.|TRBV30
CALDRDELYNEQFF
TGTGCCTTAGACCGGGACGAGCTTTACAATGAGCAGTTCTTC
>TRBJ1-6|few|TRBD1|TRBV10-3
CASSGDREAPLHF
TGTGCCTCGTCCGGGGACAGGGAGGCACCCCTCCACTTT
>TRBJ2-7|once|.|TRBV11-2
CASRSSSGYEQYF
TGTGCCAGCAGGTCCTCATCAGGCTACGAGCAGTACTTC
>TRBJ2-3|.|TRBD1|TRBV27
CASSPGQYTDTQYF
TGTGCCAGCAGTCCGGGACAGTACACAGATACGCAGTATTTT
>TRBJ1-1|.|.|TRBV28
CASPPYEAGLNTEAFF
TGTGCCAGCCCCCCTTATGAGGCAGGATTGAACACTGAAGCTTTCTTT
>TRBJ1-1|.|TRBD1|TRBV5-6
CASSPDRGLGNTEAFF
TGTGCCAGCAGCCCGGACAGGGGGCTAGGGAACACTGAAGCTTTCTTT
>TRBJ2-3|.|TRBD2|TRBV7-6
CASSPGLAGDTQYF
TGTGCCAGCAGCCCCGGACTAGCGGGAGATACGCAGTATTTT
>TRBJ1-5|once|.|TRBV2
CASTLNINSNQPQHF
TGTGCCAGCACCCTGAACATAAATAGCAATCAGCCCCAGCATTTT
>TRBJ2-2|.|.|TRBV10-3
CAISESVQGRSGELFF
TGTGCCATCAGTGAGTCGGTACAGGGGAGGTCCGGGGAGCTGTTTTTT
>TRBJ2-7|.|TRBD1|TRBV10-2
CASSLPGGEQYF
TGCGCCAGCAGTCTTCCAGGGGGCGAGCAGTACTTC
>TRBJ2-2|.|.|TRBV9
CASSVGSGLKNTGELFF
TGTGCCAGCAGCGTAGGATCGGGACTCAAGAACACCGGGGAGCTGTTTTTT
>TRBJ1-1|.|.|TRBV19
CASSHPTPNTEAFF
TGTGCCAGTAGTCACCCAACACCGAACACTGAAGCTTTCTTT
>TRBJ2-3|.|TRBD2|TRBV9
CASTLEASGRGTDTQYF
TGTGCCAGCACCTTAGAGGCTAGCGGGAGAGGTACAGATACGCAGTATTTT
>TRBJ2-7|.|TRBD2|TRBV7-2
CASSLVRPSGRQYEQYF
TGTGCCAGCAGCTTAGTTCGGCCTAGCGGGAGGCAATACGAGCAGTACTTC
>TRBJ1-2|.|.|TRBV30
CAWFRTQFAYGYTF
TGTGCCTGGTTCCGGACACAATTCGCCTATGGCTACACCTTC
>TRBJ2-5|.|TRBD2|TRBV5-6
CASSLAMLAGGRRETQYF
TGTGCCAGCAGCTTGGCCATGTTAGCGGGGGGTAGAAGAGAGACCCAGTACTTC